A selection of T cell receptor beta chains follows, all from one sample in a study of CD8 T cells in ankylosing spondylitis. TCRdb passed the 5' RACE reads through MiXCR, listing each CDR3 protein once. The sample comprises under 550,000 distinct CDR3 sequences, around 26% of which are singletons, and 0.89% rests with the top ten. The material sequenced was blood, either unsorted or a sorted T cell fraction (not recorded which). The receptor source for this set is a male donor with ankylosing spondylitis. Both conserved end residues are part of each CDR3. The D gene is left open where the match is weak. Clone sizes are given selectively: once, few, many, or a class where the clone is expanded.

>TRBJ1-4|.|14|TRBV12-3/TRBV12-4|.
TGTGCCAGCAGAATACATGCAACTAATGAAAAACTGTTTTTT
CASRIHATNEKLFF
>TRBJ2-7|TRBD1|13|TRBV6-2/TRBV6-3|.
TGTGCCAGCAGTCGGACAGGGAGCTACGAGCAGTACTTC
CASSRTGSYEQYF
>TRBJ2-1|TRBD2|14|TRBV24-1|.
TGTGCCACCAGTGCCCTGGGCGGGGGTAATGAGCAGTTCTTC
CATSALGGGNEQFF
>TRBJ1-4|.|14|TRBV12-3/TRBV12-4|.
TGTGCCAGCAGTTTAACAGCGTTTAATGAAAAACTGTTTTTT
CASSLTAFNEKLFF
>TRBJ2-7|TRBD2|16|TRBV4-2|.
TGTGCCAGCAGCCCAGGGACTACGAGGAGCTCCTACGAGCAGTACTTC
CASSPGTTRSSYEQYF
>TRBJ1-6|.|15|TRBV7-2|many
TGTGCCAGCAGCTCGGTGGGGGGGGCTGGTTCACCCCTCCACTTT
CASSSVGGAGSPLHF
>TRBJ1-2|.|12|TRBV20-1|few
TGCAGTGCTAGAGTAAAGGGGTGGGGCTACACCTTC
CSARVKGWGYTF
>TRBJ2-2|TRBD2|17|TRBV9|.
TGTGCCAGCAGCGTAGCTAGCGGGAGGGAAGGCACCGGGGAGCTGTTTTTT
CASSVASGREGTGELFF
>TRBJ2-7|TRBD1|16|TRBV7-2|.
TGTGCCAGCAGCCCATCAGCGGGACAGGGGATCCACGAGCAGTACTTC
CASSPSAGQGIHEQYF
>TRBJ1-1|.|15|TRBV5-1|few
TGCGCCAGCAGCTTGGAACATATAAAGAACACTGAAGCTTTCTTT
CASSLEHIKNTEAFF
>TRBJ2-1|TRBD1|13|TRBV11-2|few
TGTGCCAGCAGCCCCGAGGGACAGGGTGAGCAGTTCTTC
CASSPEGQGEQFF
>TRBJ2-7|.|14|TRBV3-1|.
TGTGCCAGCAGCCCTAACCCGAATTATGACGAGCAGTACTTC
CASSPNPNYDEQYF
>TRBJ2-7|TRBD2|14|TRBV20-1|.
TGCAGTGCTAGAGACGGGACTAGCGGGAACGAGCAGTACTTC
CSARDGTSGNEQYF
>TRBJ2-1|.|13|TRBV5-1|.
TGCGCCAGCAGCTTGGAGACATATAGTGGGCAGTTCTTC
CASSLETYSGQFF
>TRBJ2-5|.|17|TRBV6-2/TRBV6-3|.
TGTGCCAGCAGTTACTTTTTGGCGGGCGAGAGCCAAGAGACCCAGTACTTC
CASSYFLAGESQETQYF
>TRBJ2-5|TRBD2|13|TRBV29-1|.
TGCAGCGTCCGGGAGGGAGGTGGAGAGACCCAGTACTTC
CSVREGGGETQYF
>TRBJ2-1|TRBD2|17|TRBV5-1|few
TGCGCCAGCAGCTTGGGGCTAGCGGGGAACTCCTACAATGAGCAGTTCTTC
CASSLGLAGNSYNEQFF
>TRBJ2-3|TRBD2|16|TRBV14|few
TGTGCCAGCAGCCAACTAGCGGCTAGCGTGGTAGATACGCAGTATTTT
CASSQLAASVVDTQYF
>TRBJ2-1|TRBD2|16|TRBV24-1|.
TGTGCCACCAGTGATTTGGCTAGCGGGACCCTCAATGAGCAGTTCTTC
CATSDLASGTLNEQFF
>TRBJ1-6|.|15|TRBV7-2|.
TGTGCCAGCAGCCCCCAAATGGGGGCAGGCTCACCCCTCCACTTT
CASSPQMGAGSPLHF
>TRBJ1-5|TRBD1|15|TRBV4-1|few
TGCGCCAGCAGCCCGACAGCAGGGGGTCTTCAGCCCCAGCATTTT
CASSPTAGGLQPQHF
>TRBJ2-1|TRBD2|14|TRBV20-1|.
TGCAGTGCTAAAGGGACTAGCGGGTACAATGAGCAGTTCTTC
CSAKGTSGYNEQFF